These 11 T cell receptor beta chains share one sample of origin, sequenced in a study of patients and donors after allogeneic stem cell transplantation. TCRdb reprocessed the RT-PCR reads via MiXCR and lists one record per CDR3 protein. The data show 25,000 to 30,000 distinct CDR3 sequences, about 8% seen once. Sequencing used blood, either unsorted or a sorted T cell fraction (not recorded which). The origin of the receptors is a human donor who was either an allogeneic HSCT recipient or a stem cell or donor lymphocyte infusion donor (not recorded which). It is not recorded whose cells these are; they may come from a transplant donor.

The rearrangement joins TRBV18 to TRBJ1-1, with TRBD1 matching 7 bases. The germline CDR1 and CDR2 sequences are KGHSH and LQKENI. The CDR3 contains 16 residues. The V gene end was trimmed by 1 base and the J gene end by 1 base; junction bases not matched to a gene: 6. CDR3 DNA: TGTGCCAGCTCACCACGAACAGGGGCTACGAACACTGAAGCTTTCTTT. It yields the protein CASSPRTGATNTEAFF.

This clonotype was counted many times. The V gene is TRBV6-5, the J gene TRBJ2-3, with TRBD2 identical over 7 bases. There are 16 residues in the CDR3. CDR1 MNHEY and CDR2 SVGAGI come from the germline V gene. Trimming at V came to 2 bases and at J to 6 bases, leaving 11 bases not matched to a gene. The CDR3 region has the DNA TGTGCCAGCAGTTACCGTCGACTAGCAGGATCGGATACGCAGTATTTT. The encoded protein is CASSYRRLAGSDTQYF.

The rearrangement uses TRBV19 and TRBJ1-5; D remains unclear. The germline V gene has CDR1 LNHDA and CDR2 SQIVND (reference sequence). The CDR3 is made up of 13 amino acids. The V end lost 10 bases, the J end lost 2 bases, and 12 bases lay between the germline ends. DNA for the CDR3: TGTGCCACTCAGCTCGGGGGCAATCAGCCCCAGCATTTT. Its protein is CATQLGGNQPQHF.

This clonotype came up many times. The chain uses TRBV11-1 and TRBJ1-1; a weak D match, TRBD1 (6 bases). The CDR3 covers 14 residues. Trimming shortened V by 3 bases and J by 7 bases, and 15 bases separated the two germline ends. CDR1 and CDR2 (germline): SGHAT, FQDESV (reference sequence). CDR3 bases: TGTGCCAGCAGCTTGAGGGGGGACTCTGGTGAAGCTTTCTTT. Residues: CASSLRGDSGEAFF.

This clonotype was detected only a few times. The chain joins TRBV19 to TRBJ2-7; D gene uncertain. The CDR3 runs to 12 residues. Trimming took 7 bases from V and 3 from J, leaving 10 bases between them. Germline values: CDR1 LNHDA, CDR2 SQIVND (reference sequence). This CDR3 is CASNGRNYEQYF. In nucleotides, the CDR3 is TGTGCCAGTAACGGCAGAAACTACGAGCAGTACTTC.

The chain couples TRBV10-3 to TRBJ1-2; D possibly corresponds to TRBD1 (6 bases). The V gene's germline CDR1 is ENHRY and CDR2 SYGVKD. V was shortened by 8 bases and J by 0 bases, with 13 bases between the two germline ends. There are 14 residues in the CDR3. The CDR3 sequence is CAIGNRVTNYGYTF. CDR3 sequence (DNA): TGTGCCATCGGAAACAGGGTCACTAACTATGGCTACACCTTC.

The sample holds many counts of this clonotype. The genes are TRBV5-6 and TRBJ2-1; D is possibly TRBD1 (6 bases). The germline V gene encodes CDR1 SGHDT and CDR2 YYEEEE. Trimming left V 1 base short and J 8 bases short, with 16 bases between. The CDR3 spans 15 residues. CDR3 DNA sequence: TGTGCCAGCAGCTTGTATCTACAGGGTTCGGATGAGCAGTTCTTC. Translation: CASSLYLQGSDEQFF.

The J gene is TRBJ2-2, the V gene TRBV11-2, with D tentatively TRBD1 or TRBD2 (5 bases each). Trimming pared 0 bases from V and 9 bases from J, leaving 8 bases between. The germline V gene has CDR1 SGHAT and CDR2 FQNNGV. CDR3 length equals 13 residues. The CDR3 bases are TGTGCCAGCAGCTTAGATCGGGACCGGGAGCTGTTTTTT. This gives the protein CASSLDRDRELFF.

This clonotype occurred many times. The chain has TRBV28 and TRBJ1-4; no clear D gene. The V gene lost 10 bases and the J gene lost 7 bases, with 16 bases spanning the gap. Germline V gene data show CDR1 as MDHEN and CDR2 as SYDVKM. This CDR3 is 13 amino acids long. CDR3: CAIPGNIPEKLFF. CDR3 nucleotides: TGTGCCATCCCGGGGAACATCCCTGAAAAACTGTTTTTT.

This clonotype has just a few counts. V usage is TRBV10-3 and J usage is TRBJ1-1; TRBD1 matches 8 bases. Germline V gives CDR1 ENHRY, CDR2 SYGVKD. The CDR3 has 13 residues. J gave up 4 bases and V 7 bases, and 5 bases lay outside the gene matches. CDR3 nucleotide sequence: TGTGCCATCACACCTACAGGGGGCACTGAAGCTTTCTTT. It yields the protein CAITPTGGTEAFF.

This clonotype was recorded at least ten times. This chain connects TRBV12-3 or TRBV12-4 to TRBJ2-3; D ambiguous. Trimming stripped 6 bases from V and 3 bases from J, with 4 bases between. The CDR3 is 11 amino acids. The CDR3 region has the DNA TGTGCCAGCAGAACGACAGATACGCAGTATTTT. As protein: CASRTTDTQYF.